The 27 T cell receptor beta chains given below trace back to one sample, sequenced in a study of T cell repertoires in cytomegalovirus infection. These TCRs' antigens remain unknown. TCRdb re-analysed the reads in MiXCR, keeping a single row per CDR3 protein. The repertoire has around 750,000 distinct CDR3 sequences, around a third of them found once; the top ten carry around 11%. The sequencing used cultured CD8+ T cells from PBMCs, collected from culture after CMV antigen stimulation. The receptors shown here come from a human donor in good health (CMV status not recorded). Some clones in this sample may be carry-over from other donors' samples.

This clonotype turned up a few times. The J gene is TRBJ2-2, the V gene TRBV6-2 or TRBV6-3; possibly TRBD2 for D (6 bases). The V gene lost 8 bases and the J gene lost 3 bases, with 13 bases spanning the gap. CDR1 and CDR2 (germline): MNHEY, SVGEGT. This CDR3 region has 14 residues. CDR3: CASCPGLDTGELFF. Written as DNA, the CDR3 is TGTGCCAGCTGTCCGGGACTTGACACCGGGGAGCTGTTTTTT.

A few counts support this clonotype. The gene calls are TRBV5-6 and TRBJ2-1, with 9 nucleotides matching TRBD1. Trimming took 0 bases from V and 7 from J; bases not matched to a gene: 11. This CDR3 region has 17 residues. CDR1 SGHDT and CDR2 YYEEEE come from the germline V gene. As DNA, the CDR3 is TGTGCCAGCAGCTTGGAACAGGGGGCGAATGCATTTAATGAGCAGTTCTTC. Translating gives CASSLEQGANAFNEQFF. Full variable domain (remainder filled in from reference TRBV5-6 and TRBJ2-1): DAGVTQSPTHLIKTRGQQVTLRCSPKSGHDTVSWYQQALGQGPQFIFQYYEEEERQRGNFPDRFSGHQFPNYSSELNVNALLLGDSALYLCASSLEQGANAFNEQFFGPGTRLTVL.

This clonotype turned up a few times. The J gene is TRBJ2-7, the V gene TRBV5-6; 7 bases agree with TRBD1. There are 14 residues in the CDR3. J was trimmed by 7 bases and V by 4 bases; bases with no gene match: 11. The V gene's germline CDR1 is SGHDT and CDR2 YYEEEE. CDR3 nucleotides: TGTGCCAGCAGCCCCGACAGGGCCCCAGGAGAGCAGTACGTC. Protein product: CASSPDRAPGEQYV.

The V and J genes are TRBV27 and TRBJ2-1, with a tentative D call TRBD1 (6 bases). This CDR3 is 15 amino acids long. The V end lost 6 bases, the J end lost 6 bases, and 18 bases lay between the germline ends. Germline lookup yields CDR1 MNHEY and CDR2 SMNVEV (reference sequence). The CDR3 DNA is TGTGCCAGCAGCGGAATACCCGGGACAACCAATGAGCAGTTCTTC. Translation: CASSGIPGTTNEQFF.

The chain couples TRBV7-6 to TRBJ2-7, with 9 positions matching TRBD1. J gave up 5 bases and V 1 base, and 3 bases lay outside the gene matches. Germline CDR1 is SGHVS and CDR2 is FNYEAQ. This CDR3 is built from 14 residues. As DNA, the CDR3 is TGTGCCAGCAGCTTAGACGGGACAGGGAACGAGCAGTACTTC. It yields the protein CASSLDGTGNEQYF. Full variable domain (remainder filled in from reference TRBV7-6 and TRBJ2-7): GAGVSQSPRYKVTKRGQDVALRCDPISGHVSLYWYRQALGQGPEFLTYFNYEAQQDKSGLPNDRFSAERPEGSISTLTIQRTEQRDSAMYRCASSLDGTGNEQYFGPGTRLTVT.

The chain joins TRBV23-1 to TRBJ1-5, with 11 bases identical to TRBD1. TRBV23-1 is an open reading frame, and its role is uncertain. There are 20 residues in the CDR3. V lost 1 base, J lost 0 bases, and 11 bases stayed unmatched. The CDR3 reads CASSQYKRTGGPNSNQPQHF. CDR3 in DNA: TGCGCCAGCAGTCAATATAAGAGGACAGGGGGCCCGAATAGCAATCAGCCCCAGCATTTT.

This clonotype was counted between two and nine times. The genes are TRBV10-2 and TRBJ1-3, with no clear D. Germline V gene lookup returns CDR1 WSHSY and CDR2 SAAADI. The CDR3 spans 14 residues. Trimming shortened V by 6 bases and J by 5 bases, and 14 bases separated the two germline ends. CDR3 loop: CASSGVGERNTIYF. As DNA, the CDR3 is TGCGCCAGCAGCGGGGTTGGGGAGAGAAACACCATATATTTT.

This clonotype was recorded at least ten times. The chain uses TRBV7-8 and TRBJ1-2; 7 bases agree with TRBD1. Germline CDR1 and CDR2: SGHVS and FQNEAQ. CDR3 length equals 13 residues. J gave up 4 bases and V 5 bases, and 4 bases lay outside the gene matches. The CDR3, as DNA: TGTGCCAGCAGCGCCCGGGACAGCTATGGCTACACCTTC. This translates into CASSARDSYGYTF.

Regarding this clonotype: The junction shows a germline mismatch at one end, possibly a read error. V and J are TRBV7-2 and TRBJ2-6; D is tentatively TRBD1 or TRBD2 (6 bases each). The V gene's germline CDR1 is SGHTA and CDR2 FQGNSA. This CDR3 is built from 14 residues. The CDR3 sequence is CASSLSVDSGWVSF. CDR3 DNA sequence: TGTGCCAGCAGCTTATCGGTGGACAGCGGGTGGGTGTCTTTC.

Only a few counts were recorded for this clonotype. The chain recombines TRBV5-1 with TRBJ2-5; 10 positions agree with TRBD1. Per the germline V gene, CDR1 is SGHRS and CDR2 is YFSETQ. The CDR3 spans 16 residues. The ends lost 4 bases at V and 5 bases at J; junction bases unmatched: 11. The CDR3 region is CASSAILRDRGETQYF. The DNA of the CDR3 is TGCGCCAGCAGCGCCATACTCCGGGACAGGGGTGAGACCCAGTACTTC.

This clonotype occurred a few times. The chain joins TRBV11-2 to TRBJ2-7; 8 bases fit TRBD2. J gave up 6 bases and V 3 bases, and 4 bases lay outside the gene matches. Looked up from germline, CDR1 is SGHAT and CDR2 is FQNNGV. This CDR3 spans 13 amino acids. The CDR3 nucleotides read TGTGCCAGCAGCTTCCCGGGACTAGTCGAGCAGTACTTC. It specifies CASSFPGLVEQYF.

The chain recombines TRBV10-1 with TRBJ1-1; 8 bases are a match to TRBD1. CDR1 and CDR2 from the germline V gene are WNHNN and SYGVQD (reference sequence). Trimming took 10 bases from V and 5 from J; bases not matched to a gene: 9. There are 13 residues in the CDR3. CDR3 nucleotides: TGCGCCACCTCGGACAGGGTTGGGACTGAAGCTTTCTTT. Translation gives CATSDRVGTEAFF.

This clonotype appeared a few times. The chain is built from TRBV6-2 or TRBV6-3 and TRBJ1-1; D unresolved. Germline V CDR1 and CDR2: MNHEY, SVGEGT. CDR3 size: 11 residues. Trimming removed 6 bases from V and 4 bases from J, with 6 bases in between. The DNA for the CDR3 is TGTGCCAGCAGATACATCACTGAAGCTTTCTTT. Translated, it gives CASRYITEAFF.

The chain joins TRBV7-9 to TRBJ2-7; 9 bases fit TRBD1. The CDR3 extends over 13 amino acids. The V gene's germline CDR1 is SEHNR and CDR2 FQNEAQ (reference sequence). The CDR3 sequence is CTSSPTGGYEQYV. CDR3 bases: TGTACCAGCAGCCCGACAGGGGGATACGAGCAGTACGTC.

V usage is TRBV2 and J usage is TRBJ1-1; TRBD1 matches at 7 bases. The junction had 7 bases not matched to a gene; V was cut back by 4 bases and J by 5 bases. This CDR3 is built from 14 residues. Germline V lookup: CDR1 SNHLY, CDR2 FYNNEI. CDR3 loop: CASSGGLRGTEAFF. DNA for the CDR3: TGTGCCAGCAGTGGGGGTCTCAGGGGGACTGAAGCTTTCTTT.

The rearrangement links TRBV20-1 to TRBJ2-7; 9 nucleotides match TRBD2. Germline V gene sequence: CDR1 DFQATT, CDR2 SNEGSKA (reference sequence). The ends lost 1 base at V and 2 bases at J; junction bases unmatched: 3. This CDR3 has 14 residues. The CDR3 region has the DNA TGCAGTGCTAGAGGGCGGGGGGGGGCCTACGAGCAGTACGTC. Residues: CSARGRGGAYEQYV.

The chain carries TRBV5-5 and TRBJ1-5, with D maybe TRBD1 (5 bases). With 4 bases removed from V and 7 bases from J, the gap between germline ends came to 18 bases. This CDR3 has 15 amino acids. Germline CDR1 SGHKS, CDR2 YYEKEE (reference sequence). The CDR3 loop is CASSPLFGANQPQHF. The CDR3 region has the DNA TGTGCCAGCAGCCCCCTCTTTGGGGCCAACCAGCCCCAGCATTTT.

This clonotype was picked up a small number of times. This chain joins TRBV11-2 and TRBJ1-1; D gene uncertain. The CDR3 consists of 14 residues. Trimming stripped 3 bases from V and 6 bases from J, with 14 bases between. Germline V CDR1 and CDR2: SGHAT, FQNNGV. The CDR3 protein is CASSFLGETPEAFF. For the CDR3, the DNA is TGTGCCAGCAGCTTTCTCGGGGAAACCCCTGAAGCTTTCTTT.

This clonotype has a count of ten or more. The V and J genes are TRBV12-3 or TRBV12-4 and TRBJ1-2, with 9 positions matching TRBD1. The trim removed 6 bases at V and 8 bases at J, leaving 4 bases unmatched. CDR3 length: 12 residues. CDR3 sequence: CASSSTGGGYTF. The DNA of the CDR3 is TGTGCCAGCAGCTCAACAGGGGGCGGCTACACCTTC.

Of note for this clonotype: The CDR3 ends on some other residue instead of the conserved phenylalanine or tryptophan, so this is likely a read error. The CDR3 coding sequence is TGCAGCGTTCCCGGGACAGGTTCGAGTGGGTTAGAGCCCCAGCATTCT. It encodes CSVPGTGSSGLEPQHS. The V call is TRBV29-1, the J call TRBJ1-5; TRBD1 aligns across 8 bases. The V gene end was trimmed by 5 bases and the J gene end by 8 bases; junction bases not matched to a gene: 17. The CDR3 sequence is 16 residues long. Germline values: CDR1 SQVTM, CDR2 ANQGSEA.

This chain uses TRBV27 with TRBJ2-1; D uncertain. The CDR3 is made up of 12 amino acids. The V and J ends lost 7 bases and 9 bases respectively, with 13 bases between them. Germline V gives CDR1 MNHEY, CDR2 SMNVEV (reference sequence). The CDR3 DNA sequence: TGTGCCAGCACCGGATCCTTCGGTGAGCAGTTCTTC. Translating it yields CASTGSFGEQFF.

This clonotype was counted many times. V is TRBV19 and J is TRBJ1-1; D perhaps matches TRBD1 (6 bases). V lost 7 bases, J lost 2 bases, and 14 bases lay in between. The germline V gene encodes CDR1 LNHDA and CDR2 SQIVND (reference sequence). The CDR3 runs to 14 residues. The CDR3 region is CASTRGDSNTEAFF. The CDR3 DNA sequence: TGTGCCAGTACAAGGGGGGATTCTAACACTGAAGCTTTCTTT.

The chain uses TRBV2 and TRBJ2-2, with 8 bases identical to TRBD1. This CDR3 has 15 residues. CDR1 SNHLY and CDR2 FYNNEI come from the germline V gene. V gave up 10 bases and J gave up 3 bases; unmatched junction bases: 10. The CDR3 region has the DNA TGTGCCAACCAGACAGGGGAAGGTGACACCGGGGAGCTGTTTTTT. Translated, it gives CANQTGEGDTGELFF. Looking up the rest from reference TRBV2 and TRBJ2-2 gives the full variable domain: EPEVTQTPSHQVTQMGQEVILRCVPISNHLYFYWYRQILGQKVEFLVSFYNNEISEKSEIFDDQFSVERPDGSNFTLKIRSTKLEDSAMYFCANQTGEGDTGELFFGEGSRLTVL.

V is TRBV11-2 and J is TRBJ2-2; D might be TRBD1 (6 bases). Germline V lookup: CDR1 SGHAT, CDR2 FQNNGV. CDR3 length equals 14 residues. V shed 3 bases and J shed 7 bases, with 12 bases lying between them. This chain's CDR3 is CASSFPGVGGELFF. For the CDR3, the DNA is TGTGCCAGCAGCTTTCCAGGGGTAGGCGGGGAGCTGTTTTTT.

The chain joins TRBV7-6 to TRBJ2-7; D uncertain. From germline, CDR1 is SGHVS and CDR2 FNYEAQ. Trimming cost V 2 bases and J 7 bases, with 9 bases left between them. The CDR3 consists of 12 residues. The CDR3: CASSLTREEQYF. CDR3 DNA: TGTGCCAGCAGCTTAACCCGAGAGGAGCAGTACTTC.

This clonotype has at least ten counts. This chain joins TRBV7-6 and TRBJ1-2; TRBD1 is a possible D gene (5 bases). CDR1 SGHVS and CDR2 FNYEAQ come from the germline V gene. V was clipped by 5 bases and J by 3 bases, with 31 bases between them. There are 20 residues in the CDR3. The CDR3 loop is CASSARIPARDSWMDYGYTF. The CDR3 nucleotides are TGTGCCAGCAGCGCCCGCATACCCGCCCGGGACTCCTGGATGGACTATGGCTACACCTTC.

The V call is TRBV28, the J call TRBJ1-6; the D is unclear. Germline lookup yields CDR1 MDHEN and CDR2 SYDVKM. The CDR3 sequence is 14 residues long. V was trimmed by 7 bases and J by 4 bases, leaving 11 bases between them. CDR3 bases: TGTGCCAGCAACCCCGGAGATTATAATTCACCCCTCCACTTT. This codes for CASNPGDYNSPLHF.